This T cell receptor (beta chain) came from a study of blood T cell repertoires in COVID-19. Overall study: Collection of acute and convalescent COVID-19 samples took place in the United States, Italy and Spain. Nucleic acid was either cDNA or gDNA, and it came from T cells, B-cell-depleted T cells, or PBMCs.

Generated by immunoSEQ multiplex PCR, the TCRdb table keeps only in-frame clones and is missing some. The sample lists around 260,000 clones, roughly four fifths seen once, with 8% to 10% in the top ten. The ends were cut back, 6 bases at V and 2 bases at J, with 13 bases in the middle. Germline V gene sequence: CDR1 MNHEY, CDR2 SVGEGT. CDR3 size: 14 residues. The V gene is TRBV6-2 or TRBV6-3, the J gene TRBJ1-2; D gene unclear. Sequenced input: peripheral blood. The TCR was taken from a woman aged 50 to 60 who had recovered from COVID-19. In nucleotides, the CDR3 is TGTGCCAGCAGCCCGCTGAACAGAAACTATGGCTACACCTTC. Translation gives CASSPLNRNYGYTF.